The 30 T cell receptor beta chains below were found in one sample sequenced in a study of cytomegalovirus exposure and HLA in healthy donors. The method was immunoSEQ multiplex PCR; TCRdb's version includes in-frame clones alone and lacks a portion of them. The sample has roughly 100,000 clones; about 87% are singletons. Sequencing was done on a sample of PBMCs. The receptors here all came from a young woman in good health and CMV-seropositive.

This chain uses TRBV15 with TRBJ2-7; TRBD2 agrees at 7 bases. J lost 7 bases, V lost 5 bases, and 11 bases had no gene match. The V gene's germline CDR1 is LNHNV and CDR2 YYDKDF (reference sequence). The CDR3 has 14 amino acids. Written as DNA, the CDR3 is TGTGCCACCAGCCTTGGGAGGGGATTGGAGGAGCAGTACGTC. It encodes CATSLGRGLEEQYV.

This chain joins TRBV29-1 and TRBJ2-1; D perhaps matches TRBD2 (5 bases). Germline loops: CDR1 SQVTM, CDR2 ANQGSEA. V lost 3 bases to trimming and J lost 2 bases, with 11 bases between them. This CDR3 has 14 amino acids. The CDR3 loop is CSVDTVGAYNEQFF. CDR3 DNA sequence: TGCAGCGTTGATACGGTGGGAGCCTACAATGAGCAGTTCTTC.

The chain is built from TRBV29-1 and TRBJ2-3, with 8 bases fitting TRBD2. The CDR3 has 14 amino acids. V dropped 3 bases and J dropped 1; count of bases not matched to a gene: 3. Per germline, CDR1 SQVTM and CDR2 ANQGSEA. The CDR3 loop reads CSVERGVGTDTQYF. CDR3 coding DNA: TGCAGCGTTGAGCGGGGGGTAGGCACAGATACGCAGTATTTT.

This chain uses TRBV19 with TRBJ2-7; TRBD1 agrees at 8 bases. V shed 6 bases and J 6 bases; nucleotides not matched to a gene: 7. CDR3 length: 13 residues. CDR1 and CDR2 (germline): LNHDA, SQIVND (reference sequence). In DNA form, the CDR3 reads TGTGCCAGTAGGGCCGCAGGGGGCGGCGAGCAGTACGTC. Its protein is CASRAAGGGEQYV.

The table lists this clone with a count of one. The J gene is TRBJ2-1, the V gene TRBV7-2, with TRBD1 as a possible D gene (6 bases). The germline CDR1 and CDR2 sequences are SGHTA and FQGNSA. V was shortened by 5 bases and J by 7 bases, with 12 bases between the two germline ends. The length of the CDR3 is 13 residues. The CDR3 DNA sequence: TGTGCCAGCAGCCTAGGACAGCCGAATGAGCAGTTCTTC. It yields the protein CASSLGQPNEQFF.

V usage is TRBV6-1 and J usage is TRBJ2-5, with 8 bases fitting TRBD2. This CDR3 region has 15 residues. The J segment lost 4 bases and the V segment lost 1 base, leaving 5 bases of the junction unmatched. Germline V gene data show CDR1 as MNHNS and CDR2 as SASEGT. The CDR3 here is CASSEGLAGPETQYF. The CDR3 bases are TGTGCCAGCAGTGAAGGGCTAGCGGGCCCAGAGACCCAGTACTTC.

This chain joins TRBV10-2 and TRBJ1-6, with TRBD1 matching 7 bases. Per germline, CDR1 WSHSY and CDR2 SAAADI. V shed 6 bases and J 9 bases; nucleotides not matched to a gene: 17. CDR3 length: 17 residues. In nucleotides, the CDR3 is TGCGCCAGCAGCTACCAGACCGGACAGGCTGTTGGTTCACCCCTCCACTTT. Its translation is CASSYQTGQAVGSPLHF.

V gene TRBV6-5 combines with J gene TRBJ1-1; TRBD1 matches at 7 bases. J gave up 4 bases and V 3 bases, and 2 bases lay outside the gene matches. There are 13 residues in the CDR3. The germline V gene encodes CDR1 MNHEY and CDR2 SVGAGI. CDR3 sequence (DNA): TGTGCCAGCAGTTATAACAGGGGCACTGAAGCTTTCTTT. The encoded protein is CASSYNRGTEAFF.

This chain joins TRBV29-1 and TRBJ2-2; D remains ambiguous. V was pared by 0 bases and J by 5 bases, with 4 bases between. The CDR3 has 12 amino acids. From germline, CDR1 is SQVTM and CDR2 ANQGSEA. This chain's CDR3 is CSVEDRTGELFF. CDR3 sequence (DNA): TGCAGCGTTGAAGACCGGACCGGGGAGCTGTTTTTT.

CDR3 bases: TGTGCCAGCAGCCTCCGGACAGGGCGGAACACTGAAGCTTTCTTT. Protein: CASSLRTGRNTEAFF. V gene TRBV5-6 combines with J gene TRBJ1-1; 8 nucleotides agree with TRBD1. The CDR3 has 15 amino acids. Germline V gives CDR1 SGHDT, CDR2 YYEEEE. After removal of 4 bases from V and 1 base from J, the junction contained 6 bases not matched to a gene.

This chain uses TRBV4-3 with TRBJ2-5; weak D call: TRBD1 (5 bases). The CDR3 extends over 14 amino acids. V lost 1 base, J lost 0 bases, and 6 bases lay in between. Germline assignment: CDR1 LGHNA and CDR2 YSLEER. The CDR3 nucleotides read TGCGCCAGCAGCCAAGGACAGTACCAAGAGACCCAGTACTTC. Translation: CASSQGQYQETQYF.

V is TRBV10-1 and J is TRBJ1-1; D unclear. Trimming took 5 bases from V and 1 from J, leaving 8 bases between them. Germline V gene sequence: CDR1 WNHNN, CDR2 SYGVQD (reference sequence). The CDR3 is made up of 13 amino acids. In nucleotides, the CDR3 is TGCGCCAGCAGTATGCGGGGGAACACTGAAGCTTTCTTT. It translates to CASSMRGNTEAFF.

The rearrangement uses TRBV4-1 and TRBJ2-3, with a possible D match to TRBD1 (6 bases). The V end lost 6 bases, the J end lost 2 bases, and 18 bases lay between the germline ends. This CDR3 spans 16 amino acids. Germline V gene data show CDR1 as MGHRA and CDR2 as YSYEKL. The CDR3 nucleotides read TGCGCCAGCAGTCAAAGGAAGGGGGAGTCCACAGATACGCAGTATTTT. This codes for CASSQRKGESTDTQYF.

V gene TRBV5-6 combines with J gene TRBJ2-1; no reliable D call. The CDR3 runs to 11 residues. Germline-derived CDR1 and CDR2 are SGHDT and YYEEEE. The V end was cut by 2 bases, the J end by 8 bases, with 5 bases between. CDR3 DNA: TGTGCCAGCAGCTTCGGAGATGAGCAGTTCTTC. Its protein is CASSFGDEQFF.

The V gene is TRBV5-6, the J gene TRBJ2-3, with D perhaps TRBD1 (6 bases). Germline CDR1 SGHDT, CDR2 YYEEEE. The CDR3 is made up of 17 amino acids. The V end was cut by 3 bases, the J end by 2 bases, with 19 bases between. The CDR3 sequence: CASSSPWLQGTTDTQYF. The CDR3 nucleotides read TGTGCCAGCAGCTCCCCCTGGTTACAGGGAACCACAGATACGCAGTATTTT.

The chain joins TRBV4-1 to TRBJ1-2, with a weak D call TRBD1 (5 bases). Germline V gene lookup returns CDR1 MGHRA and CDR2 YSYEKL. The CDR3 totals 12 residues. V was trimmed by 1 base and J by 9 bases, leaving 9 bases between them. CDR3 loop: CASSQGSDSYTF. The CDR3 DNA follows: TGCGCCAGCAGCCAAGGTTCGGACAGCTACACCTTC.

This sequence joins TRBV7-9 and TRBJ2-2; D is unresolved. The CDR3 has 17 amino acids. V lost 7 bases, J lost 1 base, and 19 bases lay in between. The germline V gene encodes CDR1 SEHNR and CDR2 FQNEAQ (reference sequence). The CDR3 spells CASIKDSMSGNTGELFF. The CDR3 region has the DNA TGTGCCAGCATCAAAGATTCCATGTCCGGGAACACCGGGGAGCTGTTTTTT.

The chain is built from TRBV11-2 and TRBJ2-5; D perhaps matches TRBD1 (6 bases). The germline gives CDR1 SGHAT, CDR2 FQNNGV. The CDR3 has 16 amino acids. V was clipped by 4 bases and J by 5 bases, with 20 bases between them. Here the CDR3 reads CASSSSYLTGLETQYF. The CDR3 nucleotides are TGTGCCAGCAGCTCATCATATCTTACAGGGCTGGAGACCCAGTACTTC.

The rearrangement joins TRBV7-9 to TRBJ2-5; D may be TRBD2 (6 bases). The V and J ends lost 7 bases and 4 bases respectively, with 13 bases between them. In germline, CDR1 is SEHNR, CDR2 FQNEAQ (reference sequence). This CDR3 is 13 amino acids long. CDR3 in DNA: TGTGCCAGCATCGGCGGGGCAGGAGAGACCCAGTACTTC. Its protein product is CASIGGAGETQYF.

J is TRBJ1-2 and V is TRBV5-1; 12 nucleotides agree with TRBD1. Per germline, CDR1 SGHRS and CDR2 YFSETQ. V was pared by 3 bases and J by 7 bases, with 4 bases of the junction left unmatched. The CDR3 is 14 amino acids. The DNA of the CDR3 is TGCGCCAGCAGCTCGGGACAGGGGGCCTCTGGCTACACCTTC. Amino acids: CASSSGQGASGYTF.

The CDR3 nucleotides are TGTGCCAGCGGCTCCCGTGGGAGCCACGGCTACACCTTC. It codes for CASGSRGSHGYTF. The chain combines TRBV28 with TRBJ1-2; D is uncertain. Trimming shortened V by 8 bases and J by 8 bases, and 18 bases separated the two germline ends. From germline, CDR1 is MDHEN and CDR2 SYDVKM. The CDR3 runs 13 residues.

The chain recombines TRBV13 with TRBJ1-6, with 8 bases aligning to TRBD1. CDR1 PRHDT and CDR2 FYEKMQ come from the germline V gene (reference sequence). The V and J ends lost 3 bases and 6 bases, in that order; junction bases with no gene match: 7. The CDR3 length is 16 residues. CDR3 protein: CASSLGTGGSNSPLHF. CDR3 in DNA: TGTGCCAGCAGCTTGGGCACAGGGGGTTCTAATTCACCCCTCCACTTT.

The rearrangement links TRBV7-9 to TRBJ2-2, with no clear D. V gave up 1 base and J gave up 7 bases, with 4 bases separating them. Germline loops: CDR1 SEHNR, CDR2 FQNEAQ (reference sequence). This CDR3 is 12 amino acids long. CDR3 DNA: TGTGCCAGCAGCTTAGTCCACGGGGAGCTGTTTTTT. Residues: CASSLVHGELFF.

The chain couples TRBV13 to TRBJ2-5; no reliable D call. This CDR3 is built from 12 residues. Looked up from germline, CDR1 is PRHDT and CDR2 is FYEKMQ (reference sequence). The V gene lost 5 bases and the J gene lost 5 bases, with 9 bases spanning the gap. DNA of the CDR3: TGTGCCAGCAGCCGGCTGGGCGAGACCCAGTACTTC. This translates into CASSRLGETQYF.

The CDR3 loop reads CASSRGETQYF. CDR3 nucleotides: TGTGCCAGCAGCAGAGGGGAGACCCAGTACTTC. The V call is TRBV9, the J call TRBJ2-5; weak D call: TRBD2 (5 bases). V lost 4 bases and J 5 bases, leaving 6 bases between the germline ends. Germline lookup yields CDR1 SGDLS and CDR2 YYNGEE. There are 11 residues in the CDR3.

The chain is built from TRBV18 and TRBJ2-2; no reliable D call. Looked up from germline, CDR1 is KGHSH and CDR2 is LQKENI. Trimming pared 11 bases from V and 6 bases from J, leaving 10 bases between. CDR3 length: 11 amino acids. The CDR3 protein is CAAVGSGELFF. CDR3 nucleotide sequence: TGTGCCGCTGTCGGGTCCGGGGAGCTGTTTTTT. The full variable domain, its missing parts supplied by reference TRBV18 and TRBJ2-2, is NAGVMQNPRHLVRRRGQEARLRCSPMKGHSHVYWYRQLPEEGLKFMVYLQKENIIDESGMPKERFSAEFPKEGPSILRIQQVVRGDSAAYFCAAVGSGELFFGEGSRLTVL.

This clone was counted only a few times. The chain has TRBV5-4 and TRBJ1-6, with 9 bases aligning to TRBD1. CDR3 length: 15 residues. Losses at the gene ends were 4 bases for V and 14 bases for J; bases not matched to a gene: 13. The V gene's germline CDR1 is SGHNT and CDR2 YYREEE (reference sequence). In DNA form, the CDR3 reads TGTGCCAGCAGCGGACCGACAGGGGGGCCTGCAGCCCTCCACTTT. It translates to CASSGPTGGPAALHF. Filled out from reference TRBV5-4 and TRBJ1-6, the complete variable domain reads ETGVTQSPTHLIKTRGQQVTLRCSSQSGHNTVSWYQQALGQGPQFIFQYYREEENGRGNFPPRFSGLQFPNYSSELNVNALELDDSALYLCASSGPTGGPAALHFGNGTRLTVT.

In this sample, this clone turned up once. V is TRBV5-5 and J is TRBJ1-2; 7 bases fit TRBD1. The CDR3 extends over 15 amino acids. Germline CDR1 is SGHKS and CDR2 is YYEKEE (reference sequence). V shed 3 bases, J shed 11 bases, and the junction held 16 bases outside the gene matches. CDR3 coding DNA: TGTGCCAGCAGCTCTGGACAGGAGCTACCTATGAGGTACACCTTC. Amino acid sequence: CASSSGQELPMRYTF.

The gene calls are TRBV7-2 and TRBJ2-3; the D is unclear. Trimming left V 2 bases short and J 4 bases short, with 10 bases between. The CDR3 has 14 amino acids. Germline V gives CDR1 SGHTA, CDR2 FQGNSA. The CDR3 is CASSLSPVPDTQYF. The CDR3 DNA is TGTGCCAGCAGCTTATCTCCAGTCCCAGATACGCAGTATTTT.

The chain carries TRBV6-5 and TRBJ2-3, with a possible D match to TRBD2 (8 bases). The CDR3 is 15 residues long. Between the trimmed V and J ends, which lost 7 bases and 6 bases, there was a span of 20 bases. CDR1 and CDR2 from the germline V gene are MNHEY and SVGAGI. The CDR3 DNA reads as TGTGCCAGCACCCCGGGAGGGGGCATCGCGGATACGCAGTATTTT. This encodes CASTPGGGIADTQYF.